These T cell receptor beta chains were read from a single sample in a study of identical twins. TCRdb reanalysed the 5' RACE reads using MiXCR and keeps one entry per CDR3 protein. Of around 530,000 distinct CDR3 sequences in the sample, 13% to 15% were seen once. This same sample was also part of a study on yellow fever vaccine responses in identical twins.

The sequenced sample consisted of CD4+ T cells sorted from blood. The origin of the receptors is a woman aged 18-29 years in good health. Both conserved end residues are part of each CDR3. The D gene is left open where the match is weak. Rows may omit the clone size; those that give it use once, few, many or a size class.

clone size	V gene	J gene	D gene	CDR3 length	CDR3 protein	CDR3 DNA
few	TRBV20-1	TRBJ2-7	.	15	CSASPPGQGIHEQYF	TGCAGTGCTTCTCCCCCGGGGCAAGGAATCCACGAGCAGTACTTC
few	TRBV6-1	TRBJ2-2	.	16	CASSPRSGLNTGELFF	TGTGCCAGCAGTCCCCGCAGCGGGTTGAACACCGGGGAGCTGTTTTTT
.	TRBV10-3	TRBJ2-2	.	15	CASDAVGANTGELFF	TGTGCCAGCGACGCTGTGGGGGCGAACACCGGGGAGCTGTTTTTT
.	TRBV20-1	TRBJ2-2	TRBD2	14	CSVTSGTNTGELFF	TGCAGTGTTACTAGCGGAACCAACACCGGGGAGCTGTTTTTT
once	TRBV20-1	TRBJ2-5	TRBD1	15	CSARSNRDRKETQYF	TGCAGTGCTAGGAGTAATAGGGACAGAAAAGAGACCCAGTACTTC
few	TRBV12-3/TRBV12-4	TRBJ2-2	.	15	CASSLLGTNTGELFF	TGTGCCAGCAGTTTACTGGGAACGAACACCGGGGAGCTGTTTTTT
many	TRBV5-5	TRBJ2-5	.	16	CASSPPGRNRQETQYF	TGTGCCAGCAGTCCGCCAGGGCGAAATCGACAAGAGACCCAGTACTTC
.	TRBV14	TRBJ2-3	.	16	CASSQGSSSTANTQYF	TGTGCCAGCAGCCAAGGGTCGAGTTCTACCGCGAATACGCAGTATTTT
.	TRBV18	TRBJ2-1	TRBD1	13	CASSLRTGDEQFF	TGTGCCAGCTCACTCAGGACAGGAGATGAGCAGTTCTTC
.	TRBV29-1	TRBJ2-1	.	13	CSVVGQFRNEQFF	TGCAGCGTTGTTGGACAGTTTCGTAATGAGCAGTTCTTC
.	TRBV4-1	TRBJ1-5	TRBD1	16	CASSQGWTGFRQPQHF	TGCGCCAGCAGCCAAGGATGGACAGGGTTTAGGCAGCCCCAGCATTTT
.	TRBV6-2/TRBV6-3	TRBJ2-2	.	16	CASSYPAILNTGELFF	TGTGCCAGCAGTTACCCAGCGATCTTGAACACCGGGGAGCTGTTTTTT
few	TRBV6-5	TRBJ2-1	.	16	CASSYSPQGKGHEQFF	TGTGCCAGCAGTTACAGTCCACAGGGTAAGGGGCATGAGCAGTTCTTC
once	TRBV20-1	TRBJ2-1	.	10	CSAIDNELFF	TGCAGTGCCATTGACAATGAGCTGTTCTTC
once	TRBV6-1	TRBJ2-6	.	14	CASSKSSGANVLTF	TGTGCCAGCAGTAAGAGCTCTGGGGCCAACGTCCTGACTTTC
few	TRBV28	TRBJ2-5	TRBD2	15	CASSLGEAGEETQYF	TGTGCCAGCAGTTTAGGAGAAGCGGGGGAAGAGACCCAGTACTTC
.	TRBV9	TRBJ1-1	.	14	CASSVGRLNTEAFF	TGTGCCAGCAGCGTCGGCAGACTGAACACTGAAGCTTTCTTT
few	TRBV12-3/TRBV12-4	TRBJ2-1	.	16	CASSRNSAGLYNEQFF	TGTGCCAGCAGTCGAAACTCAGCGGGCCTCTACAATGAGCAGTTCTTC
.	TRBV28	TRBJ2-7	TRBD2	16	CASSVPGTSGINEQYF	TGTGCCAGCAGTGTCCCCGGGACTAGCGGGATAAACGAGCAGTACTTC
.	TRBV5-1	TRBJ1-1	.	15	CASSLAGGGVTEAFF	TGCGCCAGCAGCTTGGCCGGCGGGGGAGTCACTGAAGCTTTCTTT
.	TRBV20-1	TRBJ1-2	TRBD1	13	CSVVQGANYGYTF	TGCAGTGTCGTACAGGGGGCTAACTATGGCTACACCTTC
few	TRBV10-3	TRBJ2-7	TRBD1	15	CAIRSPGQGFGEQYF	TGTGCCATCAGGTCACCGGGACAGGGGTTTGGCGAGCAGTACTTC
few	TRBV12-3/TRBV12-4	TRBJ1-4	.	13	CASSLQGREKLFF	TGTGCCAGCAGTCTACAGGGAAGGGAAAAACTGTTTTTT
few	TRBV11-1	TRBJ2-5	.	16	CASSQRAPGTKETQYF	TGTGCCAGCAGCCAAAGGGCTCCAGGGACCAAAGAGACCCAGTACTTC
few	TRBV3-1	TRBJ1-1	TRBD1	15	CASSPLQGGNTEAFF	TGTGCCAGCAGCCCCCTTCAGGGGGGGAACACTGAAGCTTTCTTT
.	TRBV27	TRBJ1-5	TRBD1	14	CASSKGQGDQPQHF	TGTGCCAGCAGTAAAGGACAGGGTGATCAGCCCCAGCATTTT
few	TRBV5-1	TRBJ1-5	.	15	CASSSDGYSNQPQHF	TGCGCCAGCAGCTCCGACGGTTATAGCAATCAGCCCCAGCATTTT
.	TRBV6-1	TRBJ1-1	.	13	CATLTEMNTEAFF	TGTGCCACCTTGACAGAAATGAACACTGAAGCTTTCTTT
.	TRBV10-2	TRBJ2-6	.	18	CASSVRVTGISGANVLTF	TGCGCCAGCAGTGTCCGTGTGACAGGCATCTCTGGGGCCAACGTCCTGACTTTC
.	TRBV28	TRBJ2-7	.	16	CASTPLGTQGLYEQYF	TGTGCCAGCACCCCGTTAGGGACTCAAGGCCTCTACGAGCAGTACTTC
few	TRBV6-5	TRBJ2-4	TRBD1	13	CASSYTTGNIQYF	TGTGCCAGCAGTTACACGACAGGGAACATTCAGTACTTC
.	TRBV6-2/TRBV6-3	TRBJ1-2	.	15	CASSLLRDTPQGYTF	TGTGCCAGCAGTTTACTCCGGGACACGCCTCAGGGCTACACCTTC
few	TRBV29-1	TRBJ2-5	.	15	CSVKILALPQETQYF	TGCAGCGTTAAGATATTAGCTCTCCCCCAAGAGACCCAGTACTTC
.	TRBV9	TRBJ2-4	.	14	CASSPRLGLNIQYF	TGTGCCAGCAGCCCGAGGCTAGGGTTAAACATTCAGTACTTC
many	TRBV5-1	TRBJ2-1	.	16	CASSLVATGGYNEQFF	TGCGCCAGCAGCTTGGTAGCTACCGGGGGCTACAATGAGCAGTTCTTC